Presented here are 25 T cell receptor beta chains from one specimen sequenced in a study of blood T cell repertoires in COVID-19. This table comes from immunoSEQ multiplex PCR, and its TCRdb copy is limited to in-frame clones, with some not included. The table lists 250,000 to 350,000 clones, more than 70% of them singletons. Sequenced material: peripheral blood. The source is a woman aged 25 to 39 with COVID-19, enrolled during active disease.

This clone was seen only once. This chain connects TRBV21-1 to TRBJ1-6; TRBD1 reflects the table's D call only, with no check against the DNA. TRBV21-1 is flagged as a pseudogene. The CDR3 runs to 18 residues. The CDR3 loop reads CASSKGAGPRSYNSPLHF. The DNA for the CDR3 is TGTGCCAGCAGCAAAGGGGCAGGGCCTCGCTCCTATAATTCACCCCTCCACTTT.

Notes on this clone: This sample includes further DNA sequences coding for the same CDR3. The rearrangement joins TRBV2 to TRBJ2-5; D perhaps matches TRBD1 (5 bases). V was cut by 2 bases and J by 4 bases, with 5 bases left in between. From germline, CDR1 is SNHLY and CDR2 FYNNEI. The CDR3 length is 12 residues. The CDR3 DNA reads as TGTGCCAGCAGTGAACAGGGAGAGACCCAGTACTTC. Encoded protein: CASSEQGETQYF.

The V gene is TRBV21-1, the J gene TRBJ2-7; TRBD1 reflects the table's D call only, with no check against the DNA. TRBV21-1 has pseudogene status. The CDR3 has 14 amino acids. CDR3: CASSKVQGRHEQYF. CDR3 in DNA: TGTGCCAGCAGCAAAGTTCAGGGGAGACACGAGCAGTACTTC.

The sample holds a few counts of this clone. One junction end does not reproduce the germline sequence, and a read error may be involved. CDR3 nucleotides: TGTGCCAGCAGCCGCGACCCCTTTACACTACGGTATTTC. Translated: CASSRDPFTLRYF. The chain combines TRBV5-4 with TRBJ2-7; D is ambiguous. The CDR3 is made up of 13 amino acids. The germline V gene has CDR1 SGHNT and CDR2 YYREEE (reference sequence).

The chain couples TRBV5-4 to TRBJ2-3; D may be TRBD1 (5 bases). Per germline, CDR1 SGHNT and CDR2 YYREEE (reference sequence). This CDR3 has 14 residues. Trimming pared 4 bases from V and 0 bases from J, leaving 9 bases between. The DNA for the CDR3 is TGTGCCAGCAGCAAAGGGGAAAGCACAGATACGCAGTATTTT. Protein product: CASSKGESTDTQYF.

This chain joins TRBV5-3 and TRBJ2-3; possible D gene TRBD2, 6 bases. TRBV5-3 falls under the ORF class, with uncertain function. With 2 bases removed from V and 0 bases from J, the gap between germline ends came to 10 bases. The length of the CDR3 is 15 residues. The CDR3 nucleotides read TGTGCCAGAAGCTTAGTCGGGAGAAGCACAGATACGCAGTATTTT. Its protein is CARSLVGRSTDTQYF.

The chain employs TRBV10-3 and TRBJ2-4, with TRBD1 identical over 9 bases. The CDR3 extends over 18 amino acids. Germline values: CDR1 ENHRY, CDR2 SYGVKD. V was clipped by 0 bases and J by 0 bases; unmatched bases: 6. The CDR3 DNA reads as TGTGCCATCAGTGAGTCGGGGGGACAGGGTATAGCCAAAAACATTCAGTACTTC. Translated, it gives CAISESGGQGIAKNIQYF.

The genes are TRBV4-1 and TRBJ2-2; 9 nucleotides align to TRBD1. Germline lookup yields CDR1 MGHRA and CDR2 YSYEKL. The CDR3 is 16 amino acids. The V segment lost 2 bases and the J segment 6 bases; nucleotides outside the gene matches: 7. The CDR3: CASSQPGQGVPGELFF. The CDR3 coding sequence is TGCGCCAGCAGCCAACCGGGACAGGGTGTTCCCGGGGAGCTGTTTTTT.

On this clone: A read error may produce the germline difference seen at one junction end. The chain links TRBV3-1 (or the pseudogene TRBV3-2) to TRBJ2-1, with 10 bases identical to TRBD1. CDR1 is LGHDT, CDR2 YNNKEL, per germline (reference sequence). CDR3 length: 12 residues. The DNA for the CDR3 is TGTGCCAGTCAGGCGACAGGGGGCGCCTCCATCTTC. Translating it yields CASQATGGASIF.

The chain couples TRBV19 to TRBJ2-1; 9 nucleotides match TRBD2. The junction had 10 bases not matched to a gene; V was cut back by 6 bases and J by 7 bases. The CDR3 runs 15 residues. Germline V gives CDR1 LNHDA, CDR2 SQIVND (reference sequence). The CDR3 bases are TGTGCCAGTAGCATGCCGGGACTAGCTTCTAATGAGCAGTTCTTC. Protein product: CASSMPGLASNEQFF.

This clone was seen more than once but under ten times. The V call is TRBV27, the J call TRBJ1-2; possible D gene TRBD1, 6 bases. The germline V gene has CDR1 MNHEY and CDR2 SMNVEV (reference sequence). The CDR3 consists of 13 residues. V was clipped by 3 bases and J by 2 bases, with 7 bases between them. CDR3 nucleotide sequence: TGTGCCAGCAGTTTGGGACACAACTATGGCTACACCTTC. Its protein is CASSLGHNYGYTF.

CDR3 amino acids: CASSQRQGYNEQFF. The CDR3 nucleotides read TGTGCCAGCTCACAGAGACAGGGCTACAATGAGCAGTTCTTC. The J gene is TRBJ2-1, the V gene TRBV18; 7 bases are a match to TRBD1. Germline V gene data show CDR1 as KGHSH and CDR2 as LQKENI. The V gene end was trimmed by 4 bases and the J gene end by 3 bases; junction bases not matched to a gene: 3. This CDR3 has 14 residues.

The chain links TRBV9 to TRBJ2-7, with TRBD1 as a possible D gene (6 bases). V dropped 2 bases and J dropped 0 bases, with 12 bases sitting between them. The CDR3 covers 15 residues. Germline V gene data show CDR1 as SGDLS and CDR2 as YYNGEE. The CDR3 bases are TGTGCCAGCAGCGTTACAGGGCAGAGCTCCTACGAGCAGTACTTC. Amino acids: CASSVTGQSSYEQYF.

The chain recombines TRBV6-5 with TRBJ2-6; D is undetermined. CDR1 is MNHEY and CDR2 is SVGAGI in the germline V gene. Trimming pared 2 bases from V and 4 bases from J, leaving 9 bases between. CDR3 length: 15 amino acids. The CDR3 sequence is CASSYARSGANVLTF. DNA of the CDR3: TGTGCCAGCAGTTACGCACGGTCAGGGGCCAACGTCCTGACTTTC.

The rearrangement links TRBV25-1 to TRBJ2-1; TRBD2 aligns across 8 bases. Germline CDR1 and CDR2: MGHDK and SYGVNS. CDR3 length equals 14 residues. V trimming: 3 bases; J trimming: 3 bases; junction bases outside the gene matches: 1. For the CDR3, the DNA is TGTGCCAGCAGTGAGGGACTAGGCTACAATGAGCAGTTCTTC. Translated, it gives CASSEGLGYNEQFF.

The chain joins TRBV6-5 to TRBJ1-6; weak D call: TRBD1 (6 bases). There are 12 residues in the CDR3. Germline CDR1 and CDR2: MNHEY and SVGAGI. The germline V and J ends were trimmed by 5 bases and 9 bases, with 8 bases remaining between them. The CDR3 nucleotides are TGTGCCAGCAGTAACAGGGTTTCACCCCTCCACTTT. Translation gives CASSNRVSPLHF.

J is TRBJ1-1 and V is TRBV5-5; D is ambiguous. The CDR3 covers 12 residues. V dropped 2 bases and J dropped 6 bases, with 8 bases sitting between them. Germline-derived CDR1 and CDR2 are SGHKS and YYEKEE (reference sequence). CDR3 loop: CASSFGEPEAFF. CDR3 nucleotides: TGTGCCAGCAGCTTCGGTGAACCTGAAGCTTTCTTT.

This CDR3 is CASRTSGRYEQYF. As DNA, the CDR3 is TGTGCCAGCAGGACTAGCGGGAGGTACGAGCAGTACTTC. The J gene is TRBJ2-7, the V gene TRBV12-3 or TRBV12-4, with 13 nucleotides matching TRBD2. CDR3 length equals 13 residues. V lost 6 bases to trimming and J lost 4 bases; unmatched junction nucleotides: 0.

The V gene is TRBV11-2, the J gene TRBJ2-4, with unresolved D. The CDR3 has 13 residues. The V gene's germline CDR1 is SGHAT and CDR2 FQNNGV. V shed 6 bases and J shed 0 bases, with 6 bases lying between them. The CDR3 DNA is TGTGCCAGCAGGAGAATAGCCAAAAACATTCAGTACTTC. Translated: CASRRIAKNIQYF.

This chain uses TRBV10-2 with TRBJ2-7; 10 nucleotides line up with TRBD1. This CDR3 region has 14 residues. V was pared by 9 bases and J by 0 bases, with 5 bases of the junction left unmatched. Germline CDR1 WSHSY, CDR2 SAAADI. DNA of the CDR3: TGCGCCAGTCAGGGACAGGGGATCTCCTACGAGCAGTACTTC. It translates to CASQGQGISYEQYF.

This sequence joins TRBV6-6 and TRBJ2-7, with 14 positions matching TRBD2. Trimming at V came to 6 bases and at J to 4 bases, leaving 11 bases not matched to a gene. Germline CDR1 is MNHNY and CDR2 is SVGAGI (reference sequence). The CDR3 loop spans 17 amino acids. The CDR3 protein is CASSRSGLAGGGYEQYF. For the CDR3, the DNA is TGTGCCAGCAGCCGAAGCGGACTAGCGGGAGGAGGGTACGAGCAGTACTTC.

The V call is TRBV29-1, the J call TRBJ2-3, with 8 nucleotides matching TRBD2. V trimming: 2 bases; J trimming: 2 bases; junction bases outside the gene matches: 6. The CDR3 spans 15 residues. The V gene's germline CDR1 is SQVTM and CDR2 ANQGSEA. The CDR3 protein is CSVESYGRVTDTQYF. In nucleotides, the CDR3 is TGCAGCGTTGAATCATACGGGAGGGTCACAGATACGCAGTATTTT.

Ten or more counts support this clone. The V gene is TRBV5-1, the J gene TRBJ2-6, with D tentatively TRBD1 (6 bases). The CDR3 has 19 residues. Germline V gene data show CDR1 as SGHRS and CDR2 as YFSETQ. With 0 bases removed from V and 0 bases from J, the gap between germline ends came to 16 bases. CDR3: CASSLGAAGASSGANVLTF. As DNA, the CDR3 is TGCGCCAGCAGCTTGGGAGCGGCAGGGGCGAGCTCTGGGGCCAACGTCCTGACTTTC.

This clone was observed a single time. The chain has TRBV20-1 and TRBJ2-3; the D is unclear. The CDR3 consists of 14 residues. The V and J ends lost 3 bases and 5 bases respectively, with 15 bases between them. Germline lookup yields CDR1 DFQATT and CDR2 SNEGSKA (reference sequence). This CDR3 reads CSASPLSTGDTQYF. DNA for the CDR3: TGCAGTGCTAGTCCGCTATCAACGGGAGATACGCAGTATTTT.

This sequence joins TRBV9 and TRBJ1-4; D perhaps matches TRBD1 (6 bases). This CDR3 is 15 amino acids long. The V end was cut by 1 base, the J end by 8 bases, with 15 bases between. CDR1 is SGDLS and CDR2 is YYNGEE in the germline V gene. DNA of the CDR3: TGTGCCAGCAGCGTATTCGGGGGGCTGGGAGAAAAACTGTTTTTT. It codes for CASSVFGGLGEKLFF.